This entry lists 15 T cell receptor beta chains sequenced from one sample in a study of cytomegalovirus exposure and HLA in healthy donors. Researchers ran the PCR with 60 Vbeta and 13 Jbeta primers. Data came from immunoSEQ multiplex PCR; TCRdb stores just in-frame clones and leaves some out. The sample has approximately 210,000 clones, over 75% seen once. Sequenced material: PBMCs. All receptors come from a male donor in good health and CMV-seronegative.

The rearrangement uses TRBV25-1 and TRBJ1-2, with TRBD1 matching over 9 bases. The CDR3 runs 13 residues. Germline lookup yields CDR1 MGHDK and CDR2 SYGVNS. The V gene end was trimmed by 1 base and the J gene end by 8 bases; junction bases not matched to a gene: 2. The CDR3: CASSEWDRDGYTF. The DNA of the CDR3 is TGTGCCAGCAGTGAATGGGACAGGGACGGCTACACCTTC.

The chain has TRBV10-3 and TRBJ2-2, with TRBD2 as a possible D gene (5 bases). CDR3 length: 15 amino acids. Trimming shortened V by 4 bases and J by 4 bases, and 13 bases separated the two germline ends. In germline, CDR1 is ENHRY, CDR2 SYGVKD. The CDR3: CAISGGEGFTGELFF. As DNA, the CDR3 is TGTGCCATCAGTGGCGGAGAGGGATTCACCGGGGAGCTGTTTTTT.

The CDR3 is CASSRSLAGGPYNEQFF. The CDR3 DNA is TGTGCCAGCAGCAGGAGCCTAGCGGGAGGACCCTACAATGAGCAGTTCTTC. The rearrangement uses TRBV7-8 and TRBJ2-1; 11 nucleotides match TRBD2. CDR1 SGHVS and CDR2 FQNEAQ come from the germline V gene. V lost 5 bases to trimming and J lost 2 bases; unmatched junction nucleotides: 8. There are 17 residues in the CDR3.

CDR3 residues: CASSRQGRWEQYF. In DNA form, the CDR3 reads TGTGCCAGCAGCCGACAGGGACGTTGGGAGCAGTACTTC. The chain recombines TRBV6-5 with TRBJ2-7; 7 positions agree with TRBD1. The CDR3 has 13 residues. Germline loops: CDR1 MNHEY, CDR2 SVGAGI. The ends lost 6 bases at V and 7 bases at J; junction bases unmatched: 9.

The chain employs TRBV6-5 and TRBJ1-5; tentative D call: TRBD1 (5 bases). Germline CDR1 MNHEY, CDR2 SVGAGI. This CDR3 comprises 15 residues. V was shortened by 7 bases and J by 0 bases, with 13 bases between the two germline ends. CDR3 loop: CASKRTPNSNQPQHF. The CDR3 DNA reads as TGTGCCAGCAAAAGGACACCCAATAGCAATCAGCCCCAGCATTTT.

The gene calls are TRBV6-6 and TRBJ1-1; D gene unclear. The V end lost 8 bases, the J end lost 3 bases, and 13 bases lay between the germline ends. The CDR3 has 13 amino acids. Germline loops: CDR1 MNHNY, CDR2 SVGAGI (reference sequence). CDR3 sequence (DNA): TGTGCCAGCGGCCGATTGGAGGACACTGAAGCTTTCTTT. It specifies CASGRLEDTEAFF.

The CDR3 here is CASSYPGQKNTEAFF. The DNA of the CDR3 is TGTGCCAGCAGTTACCCCGGACAGAAGAACACTGAAGCTTTCTTT. The chain uses TRBV6-6 and TRBJ1-1; maybe TRBD1 (6 bases). Germline CDR1 reads MNHNY; CDR2 reads SVGAGI (reference sequence). The CDR3 sequence is 15 residues long. V was shortened by 2 bases and J by 1 base, with 11 bases between the two germline ends.

The genes are TRBV4-1 and TRBJ2-7; TRBD2 matches 14 bases. Unmatched junction bases numbered 12, after V lost 5 bases and J lost 6 bases. This CDR3 is 17 amino acids long. The germline V gene has CDR1 MGHRA and CDR2 YSYEKL. CDR3: CASSKGTSGGTGLEQYF. The CDR3 nucleotides read TGCGCCAGCAGCAAAGGGACTAGCGGGGGAACTGGGCTCGAGCAGTACTTC.

For the CDR3, the DNA is TGTGCCAGTAGGGACAGGGGAACGGGACACAATGAGCAGTTCTTC. It translates to CASRDRGTGHNEQFF. The chain combines TRBV19 with TRBJ2-1; 9 bases are shared with TRBD1. V lost 6 bases, J lost 5 bases, and 8 bases stayed unmatched. Germline-derived CDR1 and CDR2 are LNHDA and SQIVND (reference sequence). The CDR3 loop spans 15 amino acids.

The V gene is TRBV4-3, the J gene TRBJ2-3; 9 bases are shared with TRBD2. The germline gives CDR1 LGHNA, CDR2 YSLEER. The V and J ends lost 3 bases and 4 bases, in that order; junction bases with no gene match: 8. CDR3 length: 16 amino acids. The CDR3 DNA sequence: TGCGCCAGCAGCCACCCCCCTAGCGGGGACTCAGATACGCAGTATTTT. It is translated as CASSHPPSGDSDTQYF.

The chain has TRBV7-2 and TRBJ1-4; D might be TRBD1 (6 bases). CDR1 and CDR2 (germline): SGHTA, FQGNSA. The CDR3 spans 14 residues. V was pared by 2 bases and J by 7 bases, with 11 bases between. Here the CDR3 DNA reads TGTGCCAGCAGCTTACGTGGGGGCGCTGAAAAACTGTTTTTT. Translated: CASSLRGGAEKLFF.

V usage is TRBV5-6 and J usage is TRBJ2-5, with 9 bases lining up with TRBD2. V dropped 2 bases and J dropped 5; count of bases not matched to a gene: 13. From germline, CDR1 is SGHDT and CDR2 YYEEEE. CDR3 length equals 17 residues. CDR3 sequence (DNA): TGTGCCAGCAGCTTATCGTTTGCGGGGGGGCGGGAGGAGACCCAGTACTTC. It is translated as CASSLSFAGGREETQYF.

This chain links TRBV4-3 with TRBJ2-7; 7 nucleotides line up with TRBD1. Trimming took 4 bases from V and 6 from J; bases not matched to a gene: 6. There are 13 residues in the CDR3. Germline V CDR1 and CDR2: LGHNA, YSLEER. As DNA, the CDR3 is TGCGCCAGCAGCCCTACAGGGGAACCCGAGCAGTACTTC. It yields the protein CASSPTGEPEQYF.

This chain connects TRBV5-1 to TRBJ1-1, with 8 bases that match TRBD1. CDR1 and CDR2 (germline): SGHRS, YFSETQ. This CDR3 contains 18 residues. With 0 bases clipped from V and 1 base from J, the junction kept 11 bases outside the gene matches. CDR3 in amino acids: CASSLEFTGGGGNTEAFF. Written as DNA, the CDR3 is TGCGCCAGCAGCTTGGAATTTACAGGGGGTGGAGGGAACACTGAAGCTTTCTTT.

On this clone itself: The junction shows a germline mismatch at one end, possibly a read error. The V call is TRBV7-7, the J call TRBJ2-3; TRBD2 matches at 8 bases. The CDR3 loop spans 14 amino acids. Germline V gene sequence: CDR1 SSHAT, CDR2 FNYEAQ (reference sequence). The CDR3 coding sequence is TGTGCTAGCAGCCCCGGACTAGCTGTAGATACGCAGTATTTT. Its translation: CASSPGLAVDTQYF.